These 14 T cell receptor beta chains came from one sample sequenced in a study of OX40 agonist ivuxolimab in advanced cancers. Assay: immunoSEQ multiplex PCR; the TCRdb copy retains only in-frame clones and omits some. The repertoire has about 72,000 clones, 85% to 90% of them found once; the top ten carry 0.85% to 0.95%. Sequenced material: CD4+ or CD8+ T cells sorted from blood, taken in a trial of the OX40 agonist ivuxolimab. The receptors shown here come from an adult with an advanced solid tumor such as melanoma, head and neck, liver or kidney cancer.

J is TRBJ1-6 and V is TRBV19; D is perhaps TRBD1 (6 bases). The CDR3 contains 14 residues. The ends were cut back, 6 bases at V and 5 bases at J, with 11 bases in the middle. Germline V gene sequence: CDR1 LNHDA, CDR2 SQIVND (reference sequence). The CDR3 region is CASRQGMNNSPLHF. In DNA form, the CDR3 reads TGTGCCAGTAGGCAGGGGATGAATAATTCACCCCTCCACTTT.

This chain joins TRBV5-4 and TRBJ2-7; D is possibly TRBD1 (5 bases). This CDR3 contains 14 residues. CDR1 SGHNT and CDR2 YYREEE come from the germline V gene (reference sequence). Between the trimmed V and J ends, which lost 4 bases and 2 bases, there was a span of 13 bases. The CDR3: CASSPPGSPYEQYF. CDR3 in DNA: TGTGCCAGCAGCCCCCCAGGGTCCCCCTACGAGCAGTACTTC.

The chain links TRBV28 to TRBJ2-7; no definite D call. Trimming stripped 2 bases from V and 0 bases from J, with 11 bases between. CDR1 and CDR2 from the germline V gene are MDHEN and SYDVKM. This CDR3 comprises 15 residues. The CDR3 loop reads CASSLPRPSSYEQYF. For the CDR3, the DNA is TGTGCCAGCAGTTTACCCAGGCCGAGCTCCTACGAGCAGTACTTC.

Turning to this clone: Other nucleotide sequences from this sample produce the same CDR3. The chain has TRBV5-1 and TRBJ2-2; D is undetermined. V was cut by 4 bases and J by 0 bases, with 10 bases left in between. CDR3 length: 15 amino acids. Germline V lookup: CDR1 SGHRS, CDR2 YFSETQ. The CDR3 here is CASSPGDPNTGELFF. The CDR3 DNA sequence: TGCGCCAGCAGCCCTGGGGATCCGAACACCGGGGAGCTGTTTTTT. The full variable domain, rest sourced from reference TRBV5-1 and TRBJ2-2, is KAGVTQTPRYLIKTRGQQVTLSCSPISGHRSVSWYQQTPGQGLQFLFEYFSETQRNKGNFPGRFSGRQFSNSRSEMNVSTLELGDSALYLCASSPGDPNTGELFFGEGSRLTVL.

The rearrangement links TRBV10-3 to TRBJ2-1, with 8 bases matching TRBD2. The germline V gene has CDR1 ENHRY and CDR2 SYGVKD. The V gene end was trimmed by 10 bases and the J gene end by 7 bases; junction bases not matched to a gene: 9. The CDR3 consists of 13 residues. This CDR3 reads CATRGAGVNEQFF. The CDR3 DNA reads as TGTGCCACGCGGGGAGCGGGAGTTAATGAGCAGTTCTTC.

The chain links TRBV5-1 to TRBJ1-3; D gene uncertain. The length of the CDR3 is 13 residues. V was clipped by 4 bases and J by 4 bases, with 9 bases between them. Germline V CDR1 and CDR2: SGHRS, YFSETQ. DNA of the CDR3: TGCGCCAGCAGCCAGGACCCCGGAAACACCATATATTTT. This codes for CASSQDPGNTIYF. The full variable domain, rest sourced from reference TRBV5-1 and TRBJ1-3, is KAGVTQTPRYLIKTRGQQVTLSCSPISGHRSVSWYQQTPGQGLQFLFEYFSETQRNKGNFPGRFSGRQFSNSRSEMNVSTLELGDSALYLCASSQDPGNTIYFGEGSWLTVV.

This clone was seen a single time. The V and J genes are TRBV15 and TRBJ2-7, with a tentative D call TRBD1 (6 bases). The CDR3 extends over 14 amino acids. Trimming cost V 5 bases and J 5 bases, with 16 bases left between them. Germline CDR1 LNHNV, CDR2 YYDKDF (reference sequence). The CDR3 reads CATSVRGGQNEQYF. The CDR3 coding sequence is TGTGCCACCAGCGTCAGGGGCGGACAGAACGAGCAGTACTTC.

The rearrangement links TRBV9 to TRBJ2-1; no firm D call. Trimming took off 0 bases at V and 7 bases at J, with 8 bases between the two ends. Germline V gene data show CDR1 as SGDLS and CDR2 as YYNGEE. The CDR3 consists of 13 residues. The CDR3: CASSVAARNEQFF. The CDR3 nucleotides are TGTGCCAGCAGCGTAGCGGCGCGGAATGAGCAGTTCTTC.

CDR3 nucleotides: TGCGCCAGCAGTGAGTCCCTCAACTATGGCTACACCTTC. Translated, it gives CASSESLNYGYTF. The V gene is TRBV10-2, the J gene TRBJ1-2, with no clear D. V was shortened by 0 bases and J by 2 bases, with 4 bases between the two germline ends. Germline lookup yields CDR1 WSHSY and CDR2 SAAADI. The CDR3 has 13 residues.

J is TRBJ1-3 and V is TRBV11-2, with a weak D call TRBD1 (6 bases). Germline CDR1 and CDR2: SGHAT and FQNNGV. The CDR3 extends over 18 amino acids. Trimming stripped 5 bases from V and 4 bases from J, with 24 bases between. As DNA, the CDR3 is TGTGCCAGCAGCCCCGGAAGTCAGGGCAGGACAGCGGGAAACACCATATATTTT. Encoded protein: CASSPGSQGRTAGNTIYF.

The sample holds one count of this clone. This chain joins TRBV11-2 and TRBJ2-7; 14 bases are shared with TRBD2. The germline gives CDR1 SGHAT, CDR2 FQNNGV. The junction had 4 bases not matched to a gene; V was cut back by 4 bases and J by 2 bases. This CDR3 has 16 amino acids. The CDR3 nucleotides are TGTGCCAGCAGCTCCAGACTAGCGGGAGGGCCCTACGAGCAGTACTTC. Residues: CASSSRLAGGPYEQYF.

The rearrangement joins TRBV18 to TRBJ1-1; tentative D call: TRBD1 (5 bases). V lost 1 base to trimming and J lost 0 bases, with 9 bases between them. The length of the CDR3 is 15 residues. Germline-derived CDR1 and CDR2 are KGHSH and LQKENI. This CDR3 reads CASSPRGVMNTEAFF. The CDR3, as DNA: TGTGCCAGCTCACCACGAGGGGTCATGAACACTGAAGCTTTCTTT.

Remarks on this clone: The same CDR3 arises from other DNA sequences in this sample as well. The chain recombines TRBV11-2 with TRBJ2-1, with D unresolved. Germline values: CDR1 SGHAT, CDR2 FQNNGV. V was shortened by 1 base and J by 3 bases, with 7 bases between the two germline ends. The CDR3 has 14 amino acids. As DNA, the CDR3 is TGTGCCAGCAGCTTAGGTTTAGACTACAATGAGCAGTTCTTC. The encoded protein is CASSLGLDYNEQFF.

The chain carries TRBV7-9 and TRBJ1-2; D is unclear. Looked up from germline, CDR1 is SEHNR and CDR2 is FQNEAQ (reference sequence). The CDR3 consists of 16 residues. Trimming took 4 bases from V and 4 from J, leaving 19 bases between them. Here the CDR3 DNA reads TGTGCCAGCAGCTCCCCCGCCATACGGTCTGGCTATGGCTACACCTTC. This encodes CASSSPAIRSGYGYTF. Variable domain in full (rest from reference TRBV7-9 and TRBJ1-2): DTGVSQNPRHKITKRGQNVTFRCDPISEHNRLYWYRQTLGQGPEFLTYFQNEAQLEKSRLLSDRFSAERPKGSFSTLEIQRTEQGDSAMYLCASSSPAIRSGYGYTFGSGTRLTVV.